One sample yielded the 6 T cell receptor beta chains listed below, sequenced in a study of cytomegalovirus exposure and HLA in healthy donors. Primers for the PCR totalled 60 Vbeta and 13 Jbeta. TCRdb keeps only in-frame clones here, not all; method: immunoSEQ multiplex PCR. This sample yields roughly 190,000 clones, of which over 9.5% are seen a single time; 7.8% belongs to the top ten. Sequenced sample: PBMCs. The receptor source for this set is a man aged 45 to 65 in good health and CMV-seropositive.

The chain is built from TRBV27 and TRBJ2-1, with 11 nucleotides matching TRBD2. The CDR3 contains 15 residues. The V gene's germline CDR1 is MNHEY and CDR2 SMNVEV (reference sequence). J gave up 4 bases and V 5 bases, and 4 bases lay outside the gene matches. The chain's CDR3 is CASSPSGGPYNEQFF. The DNA for the CDR3 is TGTGCCAGCAGTCCTAGCGGGGGGCCGTACAATGAGCAGTTCTTC.

This chain links TRBV4-3 with TRBJ1-1; 9 nucleotides agree with TRBD1. The junction had 14 bases not matched to a gene; V was cut back by 0 bases and J by 0 bases. From germline, CDR1 is LGHNA and CDR2 YSLEER. The CDR3 consists of 20 residues. CDR3 amino acids: CASSQDFGTGLIGVNTEAFF. DNA of the CDR3: TGCGCCAGCAGCCAAGATTTCGGGACAGGGCTCATCGGGGTGAACACTGAAGCTTTCTTT.

V is TRBV7-2 and J is TRBJ2-7; TRBD2 agrees at 9 bases. Losses at the gene ends were 2 bases for V and 7 bases for J; bases not matched to a gene: 6. CDR1 SGHTA and CDR2 FQGNSA come from the germline V gene. The CDR3 length is 14 residues. CDR3 region: CASSLSASGEEQYF. CDR3 sequence (DNA): TGTGCCAGCAGCTTAAGCGCTAGCGGGGAGGAGCAGTACTTC.

The V and J genes are TRBV10-3 and TRBJ2-2, with 16 bases aligning to TRBD2. The J segment lost 3 bases and the V segment lost 8 bases, leaving 9 bases of the junction unmatched. This CDR3 comprises 18 residues. Germline values: CDR1 ENHRY, CDR2 SYGVKD. In DNA, the CDR3 is TGTGCCATCGATGCCGGGACTAGCGGGGGGGCCCACACCGGGGAGCTGTTTTTT. This gives the protein CAIDAGTSGGAHTGELFF.

The CDR3 DNA is TGTGCCAGCAGCCCCGACAGGGCTAATGAAAAACTGTTTTTT. Translated: CASSPDRANEKLFF. The genes are TRBV9 and TRBJ1-4; 7 positions match TRBD1. Germline trimming cut 4 bases from V and 3 bases from J; bases unmatched to any gene: 3. Germline values: CDR1 SGDLS, CDR2 YYNGEE. CDR3 length equals 14 residues.

The CDR3 nucleotides read TGTGCCAGCAGCCAACTCCCCGGGGGGGGTAGCTCTGGGGCCAACGTCCTGACTTTC. Residues: CASSQLPGGGSSGANVLTF. The V and J genes are TRBV14 and TRBJ2-6; 8 bases are a match to TRBD2. The trim removed 2 bases at V and 0 bases at J, leaving 9 bases unmatched. The CDR3 sequence is 19 residues long. CDR1 and CDR2 from the germline V gene are SGHDN and FVKESK. The whole variable domain, filled in from reference TRBV14 and TRBJ2-6, reads EAGVTQFPSHSVIEKGQTVTLRCDPISGHDNLYWYRRVMGKEIKFLLHFVKESKQDESGMPNNRFLAERTGGTYSTLKVQPAELEDSGVYFCASSQLPGGGSSGANVLTFGAGSRLTVL.